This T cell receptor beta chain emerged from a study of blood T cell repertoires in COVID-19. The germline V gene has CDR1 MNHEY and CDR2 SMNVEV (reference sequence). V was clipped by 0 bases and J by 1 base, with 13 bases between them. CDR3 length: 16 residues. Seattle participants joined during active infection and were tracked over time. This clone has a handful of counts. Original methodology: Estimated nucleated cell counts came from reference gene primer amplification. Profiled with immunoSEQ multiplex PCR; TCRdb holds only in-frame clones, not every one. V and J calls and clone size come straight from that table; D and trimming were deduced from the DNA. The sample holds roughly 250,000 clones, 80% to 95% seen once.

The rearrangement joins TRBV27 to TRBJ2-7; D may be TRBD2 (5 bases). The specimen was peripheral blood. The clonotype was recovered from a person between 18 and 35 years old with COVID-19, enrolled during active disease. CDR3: CASSLSGVSVSYEQYF. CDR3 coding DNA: TGTGCCAGCAGTTTATCCGGGGTGTCAGTATCCTACGAGCAGTACTTC.